This paragraph covers one T cell receptor beta chain sequence. Its matching antigen is unknown. Survey-level immunoSEQ v3.0 assays were run. Sequenced by immunoSEQ multiplex PCR; TCRdb stores in-frame clones only, minus some. The data hold tens of thousands of clones, with roughly 86% observed a single time. This entry is derived from a study of long-term antiretroviral therapy in people with HIV. Study context: The oldest specimens predate the 2015 immediate-ART recommendation by about a decade.

Overall study results and limits: Diversity remained lower than transplant donor controls, even though it increased after ART. Spans of CDR3 length were tighter for HIV repertoires than for controls.

The CDR3 sequence is 18 residues long. Germline V gene lookup returns CDR1 SGHRS and CDR2 YFSETQ. V was pared by 1 base and J by 5 bases, with 21 bases between. The gene calls are TRBV5-1 and TRBJ2-2; D is tentatively TRBD1 or TRBD2 (6 bases each). The receptor comes from a man aged 55 to 70 with HIV. This specimen was unsorted PBMCs, taken 1.3 years after starting antiretroviral therapy. Here the CDR3 DNA reads TGCGCCAGCAGCTTGACCCCCCCAATAACAGGGAGGACCGGGGAGCTGTTTTTT. Translated: CASSLTPPITGRTGELFF.